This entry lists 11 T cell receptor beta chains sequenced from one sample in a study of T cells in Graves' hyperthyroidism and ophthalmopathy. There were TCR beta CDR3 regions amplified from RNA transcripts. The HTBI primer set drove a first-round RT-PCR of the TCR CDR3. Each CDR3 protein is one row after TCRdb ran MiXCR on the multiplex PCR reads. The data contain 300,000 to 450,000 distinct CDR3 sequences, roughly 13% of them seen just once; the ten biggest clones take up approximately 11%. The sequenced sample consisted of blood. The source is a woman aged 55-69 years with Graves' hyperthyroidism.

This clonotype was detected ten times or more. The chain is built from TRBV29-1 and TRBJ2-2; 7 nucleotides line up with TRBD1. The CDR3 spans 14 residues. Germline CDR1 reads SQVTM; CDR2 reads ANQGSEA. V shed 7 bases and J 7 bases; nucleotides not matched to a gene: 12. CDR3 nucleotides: TGCAGCGCCCAGTCAGGGGGTTCGGACGGGGAGCTGTTTTTT. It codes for CSAQSGGSDGELFF.

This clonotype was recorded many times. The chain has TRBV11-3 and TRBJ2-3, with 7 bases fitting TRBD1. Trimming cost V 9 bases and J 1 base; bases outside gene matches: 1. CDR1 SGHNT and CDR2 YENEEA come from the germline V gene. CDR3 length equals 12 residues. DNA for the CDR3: TGTGCCAGTCAGGGGGGCACAGATACGCAGTATTTT. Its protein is CASQGGTDTQYF.

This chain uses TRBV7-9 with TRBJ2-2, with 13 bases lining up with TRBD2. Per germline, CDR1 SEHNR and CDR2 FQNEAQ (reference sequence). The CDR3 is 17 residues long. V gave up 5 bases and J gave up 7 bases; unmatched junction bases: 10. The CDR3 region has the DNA TGTGCCAGCAGCGCCGGACTAGCGGGAGAACAGGTCGGGGAGCTGTTTTTT. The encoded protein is CASSAGLAGEQVGELFF. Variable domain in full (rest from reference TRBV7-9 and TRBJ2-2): DTGVSQNPRHKITKRGQNVTFRCDPISEHNRLYWYRQTLGQGPEFLTYFQNEAQLEKSRLLSDRFSAERPKGSFSTLEIQRTEQGDSAMYLCASSAGLAGEQVGELFFGEGSRLTVL.

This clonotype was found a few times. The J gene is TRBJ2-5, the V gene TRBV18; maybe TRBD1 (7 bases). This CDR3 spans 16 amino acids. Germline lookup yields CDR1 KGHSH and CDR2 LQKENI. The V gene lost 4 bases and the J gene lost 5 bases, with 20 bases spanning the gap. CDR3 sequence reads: CASSRTGVGGWETQYF. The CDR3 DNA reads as TGTGCCAGCTCACGAACGGGAGTAGGGGGCTGGGAGACCCAGTACTTC.

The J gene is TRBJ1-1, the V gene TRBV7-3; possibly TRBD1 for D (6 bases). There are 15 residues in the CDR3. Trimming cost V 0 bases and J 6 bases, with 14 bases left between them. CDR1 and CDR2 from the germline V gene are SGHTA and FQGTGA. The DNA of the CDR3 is TGTGCCAGCAGCTTAACTGGGAAGGGGGGGGCTGAAGCTTTCTTT. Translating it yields CASSLTGKGGAEAFF.

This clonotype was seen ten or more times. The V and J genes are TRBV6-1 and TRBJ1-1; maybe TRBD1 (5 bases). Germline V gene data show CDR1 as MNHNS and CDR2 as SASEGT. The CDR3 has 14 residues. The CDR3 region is CPVFRAGTNTEAFF. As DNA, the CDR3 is TGTCCCGTATTCCGGGCAGGGACGAACACTGAAGCTTTCTTT.

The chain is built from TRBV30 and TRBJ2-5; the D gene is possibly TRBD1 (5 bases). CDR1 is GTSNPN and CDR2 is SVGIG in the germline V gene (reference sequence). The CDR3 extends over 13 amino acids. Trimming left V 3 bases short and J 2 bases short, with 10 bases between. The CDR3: CAWSQGFQETQYF. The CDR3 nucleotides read TGTGCCTGGAGCCAGGGTTTTCAAGAGACCCAGTACTTC.

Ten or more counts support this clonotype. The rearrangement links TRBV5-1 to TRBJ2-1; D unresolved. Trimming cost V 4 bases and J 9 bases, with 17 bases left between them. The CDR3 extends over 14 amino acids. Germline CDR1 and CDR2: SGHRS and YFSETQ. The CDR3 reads CASSPSSQVIEQFF. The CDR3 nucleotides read TGCGCCAGCAGCCCCTCTAGTCAAGTTATTGAGCAGTTCTTC.

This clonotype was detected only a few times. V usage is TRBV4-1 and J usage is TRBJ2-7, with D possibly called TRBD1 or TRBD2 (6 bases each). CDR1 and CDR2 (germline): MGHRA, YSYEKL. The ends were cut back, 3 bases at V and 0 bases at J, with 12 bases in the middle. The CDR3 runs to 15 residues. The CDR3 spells CASSQGLGASYEQYF. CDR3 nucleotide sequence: TGCGCCAGCAGCCAGGGACTGGGGGCCTCCTACGAGCAGTACTTC.

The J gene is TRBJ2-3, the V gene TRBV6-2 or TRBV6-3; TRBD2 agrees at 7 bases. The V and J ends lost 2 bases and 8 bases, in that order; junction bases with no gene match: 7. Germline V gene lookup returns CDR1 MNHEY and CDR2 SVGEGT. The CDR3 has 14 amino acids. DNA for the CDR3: TGTGCCAGCAGTTACGGGCGGGAGCGTCGTACGCAGTATTTT. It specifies CASSYGRERRTQYF.

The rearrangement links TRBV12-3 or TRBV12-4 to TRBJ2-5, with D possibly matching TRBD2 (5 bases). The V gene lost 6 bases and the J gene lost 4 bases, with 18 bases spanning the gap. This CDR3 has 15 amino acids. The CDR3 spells CASSALGPEGETQYF. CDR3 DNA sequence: TGTGCCAGCAGCGCCCTCGGTCCCGAGGGAGAGACCCAGTACTTC.